A selection of T cell receptor beta chains follows, all from one sample in a study of blood T cell repertoires in COVID-19. The protocol was immunoSEQ multiplex PCR, while the TCRdb copy is restricted to in-frame clones and leaves out a portion. In the table there are 160,000 or so clones, under 90% of which are singletons. Sequenced sample: peripheral blood. The receptors here all came from a woman aged 80 or over with acute or convalescent COVID-19. Both conserved end residues are part of each CDR3. D genes are given only for firm matches. Some rows have no size entry. The others give once, few or many, or a class for an expanded clone.

V gene,clone size,J gene,D gene,CDR3 DNA,CDR3 protein
TRBV19,.,TRBJ1-6,TRBD1,TGTGCCAGTAGTATGTCCCCGGACAGGGGGAATTCACCCCTCCACTTT,CASSMSPDRGNSPLHF
TRBV9,.,TRBJ2-2,.,TGTGCCAGCAGCGGAGACGGGGGTACCGGGGAGCTGTTTTTT,CASSGDGGTGELFF
TRBV5-1,.,TRBJ2-2,TRBD1,TGCGCCAGCCGGGACAGGGACACCGGGGAGCTGTTTTTT,CASRDRDTGELFF
TRBV9,.,TRBJ1-6,.,TGTGCCAGCAGCGTACAAGGGCAGGGCGACTCACCCCTCCACTTT,CASSVQGQGDSPLHF
TRBV3-1/TRBV3-2,.,TRBJ2-1,TRBD2,TGTGCCAGCAGCCAAGTCGGGGCTAGCGGGGAGCAGTTCTTC,CASSQVGASGEQFF
TRBV7-2,.,TRBJ2-5,.,TGTGCCAGCAGCCGCAGGGGGGACCAAGAGACCCAGTACTTC,CASSRRGDQETQYF
TRBV5-1,.,TRBJ2-3,TRBD2,TGCGCCAGCAGCTCAGGTTTAGCGGGGTTCGCAGATACGCAGTATTTT,CASSSGLAGFADTQYF
TRBV15,once,TRBJ1-1,.,TGTGCCACCAGCAGAGATCCTAACGCTGAAGCTTTCTTT,CATSRDPNAEAFF
TRBV4-2,once,TRBJ2-3,.,TGTGCCAGCAGCCAACTAAGGGGAAACACAGATACGCAGTATTTT,CASSQLRGNTDTQYF
TRBV5-1,.,TRBJ2-1,.,TGCGCCAGCAGCGCCGGGACTCCTTACAATGAGCAGTTCTTC,CASSAGTPYNEQFF
TRBV27,.,TRBJ2-7,.,TGTGCCAGCAGTTCCAGGGTTGGCGAGCAGTACTTC,CASSSRVGEQYF
TRBV10-3,.,TRBJ1-3,.,TGTGCCATCAGTGAGTCCCGAAAGGGGCCCGGGTGGAACACCATATATTTT,CAISESRKGPGWNTIYF
TRBV15,.,TRBJ2-2,TRBD1,TGTGCCACCGACAGGGCAGGCACCGGGGAGCTGTTTTTT,CATDRAGTGELFF
TRBV5-6,.,TRBJ1-1,.,TGTGCCAGCAGTTACACAGGGCTCCAGAACACTGAAGCTTTCTTT,CASSYTGLQNTEAFF
TRBV30,.,TRBJ1-1,.,TGTGCCTGGAGTGCGGACAAGTCTTGGGCTTTCTTT,CAWSADKSWAFF
TRBV28,few,TRBJ1-1,TRBD1,TGTGCCAGCAGTTTTGGGGACAGCCTAATGAACACTGAAGCTTTCTTT,CASSFGDSLMNTEAFF
TRBV9,.,TRBJ2-2,.,TGTGCCAGCAGCGTAGGGGCGGGCGGGGAGCTGTTTTTT,CASSVGAGGELFF
TRBV2,.,TRBJ1-1,TRBD1,TGTGCCAGCAGTGGACAGGGAAACACTGAAGCTTTCTTT,CASSGQGNTEAFF
TRBV5-1,.,TRBJ2-7,.,TGCGCCAGCAGCTTGTCATCCAGCTCCTACGAGCAGTACTTC,CASSLSSSSYEQYF
TRBV4-3,.,TRBJ2-1,TRBD1,TGCGCCAGCAGCCAAGACCCGGGACAGCACTACAATGAGCAGTTCTTC,CASSQDPGQHYNEQFF
TRBV19,.,TRBJ1-4,.,TGTGCCAGTAGTAACAGGGAAGATGAAAAACTGTTTTTT,CASSNREDEKLFF
TRBV5-1,.,TRBJ2-1,.,TGCGCCAGCAGCCTACAAATAGGGGTGGGTGAGCAGTTCTTC,CASSLQIGVGEQFF
TRBV5-1,.,TRBJ2-1,TRBD1,TGCGCCAGCAGCTTGGCAGGGGGCCTTAACAATGAGCAGTTCTTC,CASSLAGGLNNEQFF
TRBV21-1,.,TRBJ2-1,.,TGTGCCAGCAGCCCTTGCGCGCAGGGATACAATGAGCAGTTCTTC,CASSPCAQGYNEQFF
TRBV3-1/TRBV3-2,.,TRBJ2-1,TRBD2,TGTGCCAGCAGCAGCAGGGGACTAGCGGGGGGCCGAGATAGTTACAATGAGCAGTTCTTC,CASSSRGLAGGRDSYNEQFF
TRBV18,.,TRBJ1-5,.,TGTGCCAGCTCACCCGCAGATAGCAATCAGCCCCAGCATTTT,CASSPADSNQPQHF
TRBV12-3/TRBV12-4,.,TRBJ1-5,.,TGTGCCAGCAGTTACCAGGGGAATCAGCCCCAGCATTTT,CASSYQGNQPQHF
TRBV7-9,.,TRBJ2-3,.,TGTGCCACCACTGGGCGTGGGGCCACAGATACGCAGTATTTT,CATTGRGATDTQYF
TRBV6-1,.,TRBJ2-6,.,TGTGCCAGCAGTGAACAGGGTTCTGGGGCCAACGTCCTGACTTTC,CASSEQGSGANVLTF
TRBV6-6,once,TRBJ1-2,TRBD1,TGTGCCAGCAGTCCCCGGGACAGCATAGCTAACTATGGCTACACCTTC,CASSPRDSIANYGYTF
TRBV19,many,TRBJ2-6,.,TGTGCCAGTAGCCCAGGGCGCTCTGGGGCCAACGTCCTGACTTTC,CASSPGRSGANVLTF
TRBV29-1,.,TRBJ2-6,.,TGCAGCGTTGGCGGGGAATCTGGGGCCAACGTCCTGACTTTC,CSVGGESGANVLTF
TRBV7-9,.,TRBJ1-2,TRBD1,TGTGCCAGCAGCAAGGACAGGTCTGGCTACACCTTC,CASSKDRSGYTF
TRBV30,.,TRBJ1-4,TRBD1,TGTGCCTGGAGTACAGGGGGCGCGGATGAAAAACTGTTTTTT,CAWSTGGADEKLFF
TRBV6-6,.,TRBJ1-6,.,TGTGCCAGCAACACCGGGGGGGTAAGGTCACCCCTCCACTTT,CASNTGGVRSPLHF
TRBV9,.,TRBJ2-1,.,TGTGCCAGCAGCGTAGCTTCGGGATACAATGAGCAGTTCTTC,CASSVASGYNEQFF
TRBV18,few,TRBJ1-6,.,TGTGCCAGCTCACCGGACAGAAATTCACCCCTCCACTTT,CASSPDRNSPLHF
TRBV7-2,once,TRBJ2-7,TRBD2,TGTGCCAGCAGCTTTATCGGGAGGGCCTACGAGCAGTACTTC,CASSFIGRAYEQYF
TRBV6-1,.,TRBJ1-2,.,TGTGCCAGCAGTGACCAGCGAGTGAACTATGGCTACACCTTC,CASSDQRVNYGYTF
TRBV18,.,TRBJ2-2,TRBD1,TGTGCCAGCTCACCACCGGGACAGGTTAACACCGGGGAGCTGTTTTTT,CASSPPGQVNTGELFF
TRBV11-3,.,TRBJ2-3,TRBD2,TGTGCCAGCAGCTTAGACGGCCTAGCGGGCAATACGCAGTATTTT,CASSLDGLAGNTQYF
TRBV10-3,.,TRBJ1-5,.,TGTGCCATCAGTGAGAGCGGGGTACGCGAGCCCCAGCATTTT,CAISESGVREPQHF
TRBV7-2,.,TRBJ2-3,.,TGTGCCAGCAGCTTACTAGGACTGAGGCCAGATACGCAGTATTTT,CASSLLGLRPDTQYF
TRBV6-1,few,TRBJ2-7,.,TGTGCCAGCAGTGTACCGAGCGCCGGCGACTCCTACGAGCAGTACTTC,CASSVPSAGDSYEQYF
TRBV28,.,TRBJ1-5,.,TGTGCCAGCAGTTTCCGGGGACTTAATCAGCCCCAGCATTTT,CASSFRGLNQPQHF
TRBV15,.,TRBJ2-2,.,TGTGCCACCAGCAGAGATCTCCAGGGACTCGGGGAGCTGTTTTTT,CATSRDLQGLGELFF
TRBV19,.,TRBJ1-5,.,TGTGCCAGTACCCCTCTTCGGGAGGGCCCGGTTAGGCCCCAGCATTTT,CASTPLREGPVRPQHF
TRBV6-2/TRBV6-3,.,TRBJ1-1,.,TGTGCCAGCAGTTACGTTCGGGGGGTTCCATTTGTGACTGAAGCTTTCTTT,CASSYVRGVPFVTEAFF
TRBV7-9,once,TRBJ2-5,TRBD2,TGTGCCGGAAGATTTGCGGGGGGGAGAGAGACCCAGTACTTC,CAGRFAGGRETQYF
TRBV6-5,few,TRBJ1-6,.,TGTGCCACCCAGGGGTTCTCCTATAATTCACCCCTCCACTTT,CATQGFSYNSPLHF